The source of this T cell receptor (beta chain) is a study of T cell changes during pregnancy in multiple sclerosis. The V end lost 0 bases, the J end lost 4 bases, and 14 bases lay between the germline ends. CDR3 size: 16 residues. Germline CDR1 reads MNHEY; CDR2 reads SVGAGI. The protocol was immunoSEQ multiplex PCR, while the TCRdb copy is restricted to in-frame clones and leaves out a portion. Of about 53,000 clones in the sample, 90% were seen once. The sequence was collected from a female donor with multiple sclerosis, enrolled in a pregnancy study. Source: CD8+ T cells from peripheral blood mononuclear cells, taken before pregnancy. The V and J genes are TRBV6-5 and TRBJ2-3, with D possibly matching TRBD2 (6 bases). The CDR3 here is CASSYSIGRRADTQYF. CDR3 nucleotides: TGTGCCAGCAGTTACTCGATAGGGAGGCGGGCAGATACGCAGTATTTT.